A single sample gave rise to the 8 T cell receptor beta chains below, sequenced in a study of response to subunit inactivated influenza vaccine. From the RT-PCR reads, TCRdb called clonotypes with MiXCR, one entry per CDR3 protein. The table has fewer than 550,000 distinct CDR3 sequences, less than 30% seen once. The sample here was CD4+ T cells sorted from PBMCs, taken 4 to 6 days after vaccination. The receptors were sampled from a man aged 50 to 59 who received an inactivated influenza vaccine.

J is TRBJ2-5 and V is TRBV20-1; 10 bases fit TRBD2. Germline V CDR1 and CDR2: DFQATT, SNEGSKA (reference sequence). Unmatched junction bases numbered 5, after V lost 0 bases and J lost 4 bases. CDR3 length equals 15 residues. In DNA, the CDR3 is TGCAGTGCTAGAGATCTTAGCGGGGGGCCAGAGACCCAGTACTTC. The encoded protein is CSARDLSGGPETQYF.

The chain employs TRBV4-2 and TRBJ2-7; 8 bases are shared with TRBD1. Germline trimming cut 0 bases from V and 1 base from J; bases unmatched to any gene: 8. The germline V gene has CDR1 LGHNA and CDR2 YNFKEQ. CDR3 length equals 17 residues. DNA for the CDR3: TGTGCCAGCAGCCAAGATTACTTTACAGGGGGGTCCTACGAGCAGTACTTC. This translates into CASSQDYFTGGSYEQYF.

The chain carries TRBV28 and TRBJ1-3; no definite D call. Trimming took 3 bases from V and 0 from J, leaving 12 bases between them. The length of the CDR3 is 16 residues. Germline V gene sequence: CDR1 MDHEN, CDR2 SYDVKM. This CDR3 is CASSLGIRNSGNTIYF. CDR3 bases: TGTGCCAGCAGTTTGGGAATAAGAAACTCTGGAAACACCATATATTTT.

CDR3 DNA: TGTGCCAGCAGCTACTCTAGCGGGGGGGCGGAAGAGCAGTACTTC. It is translated as CASSYSSGGAEEQYF. V usage is TRBV12-3 or TRBV12-4 and J usage is TRBJ2-7, with 12 bases fitting TRBD2. The CDR3 length is 15 residues. The junction had 10 bases not matched to a gene; V was cut back by 6 bases and J by 7 bases.

The chain uses TRBV6-1 and TRBJ1-1, with 8 bases identical to TRBD1. This CDR3 region has 14 residues. Germline V gene data show CDR1 as MNHNS and CDR2 as SASEGT. After removal of 6 bases from V and 1 base from J, the junction contained 4 bases not matched to a gene. The CDR3 bases are TGTGCCAGCAGGGACAGGGTTGGGAACACTGAAGCTTTCTTT. The encoded protein is CASRDRVGNTEAFF.

The chain carries TRBV25-1 and TRBJ1-6; weak D call: TRBD1 (6 bases). Per germline, CDR1 MGHDK and CDR2 SYGVNS. The CDR3 has 13 residues. Trimming pared 6 bases from V and 6 bases from J, leaving 9 bases between. CDR3 sequence reads: CASREDSNSPLHF. CDR3 nucleotide sequence: TGTGCCAGCAGGGAGGACAGTAATTCACCCCTCCACTTT.

This chain links TRBV29-1 with TRBJ2-5, with no clear D. Trimming took 4 bases from V and 0 from J, leaving 6 bases between them. This CDR3 contains 12 residues. Germline V gives CDR1 SQVTM, CDR2 ANQGSEA. The CDR3: CSVVQNQETQYF. Written as DNA, the CDR3 is TGCAGCGTTGTACAGAACCAAGAGACCCAGTACTTC.

This clonotype was picked up one time. The chain couples TRBV10-3 to TRBJ2-7; 7 bases are shared with TRBD1. V shed 4 bases and J 3 bases; nucleotides not matched to a gene: 12. Germline V gene lookup returns CDR1 ENHRY and CDR2 SYGVKD. This CDR3 is built from 16 residues. The CDR3 DNA follows: TGTGCCATCAGTGTGGACACGACAGGGTACGGCTACGAGCAGTACTTC. It translates to CAISVDTTGYGYEQYF.